This T cell receptor (beta chain) was retrieved from a study of shared clonotypes between healthy human individuals (dated by TCRdb to the early 2020s). Turning to the overall study: Two women and a few men aged 18 to 49 years were included in the cohort. Per donor, three plates each were used for CD4 naive and CD4 memory, two for CD8 naive, and one for CD8 memory. The study deeply sequenced blood TCR repertoires of about five healthy adults to estimate repertoire size and the extent of clonotype sharing between individuals. To increase sequencing depth and limit assay-specific biases, different laboratories used diverse techniques to prepare libraries and sequence TCR repertoires. Between about 0.94 and 8.9 billion PBMCs per donor were obtained by leukapheresis.

V and J lose 4 bases and 3 bases, and a span of 13 bases separates them. Taken from cysteine to phenylalanine, the CDR3 has 15 residues. The CDR3 DNA has 45 bases and is translated from base 1. Here is what the overall study found, with its caveats: Naive subsets generally had larger estimated clonotype richness than memory subsets. Incomplete sequencing was indicated by rarefaction of sorted-subset datasets, despite the large sequencing depth. Because the study included a small number of donors, the genetic and exposure-history diversity represented was limited. Sharing across four donors was observed for around 5% of naive CD4, about 4% of naive CD8, 2% to 2.5% of memory CD4, and about 0.4% of memory CD8 clonotypes. Higher generation probabilities were observed for clonotypes shared by all four sorted-subset donors than for non-shared clonotypes. Only blood was sampled, and tissue TCR repertoires likely differ from those in blood. Pairwise subsampling indicated that sequencing depth was expected to affect the degree of clonotype sharing among donors.

On this clone itself: Its antigen is still unknown. The record has no base qualities; no much larger clone is one base away.

Healthy HIV-negative adults with no recently reported acute infections or vaccinations were included as donors. Every donor was a Caucasian adult living in Nashville, Tennessee, USA. CD4+ T cells were enriched by magnetic negative selection, after which naive cells were positively selected on CD45RA and the negative fraction was taken as the memory subset. After blood collection by leukapheresis, PBMCs were isolated using Ficoll-Histopaque density gradient centrifugation and then cryopreserved in the vapor phase of liquid nitrogen. Purity and quantity of every magnetically sorted T cell population were checked by analytical flow cytometry. Genomic DNA was isolated from each sorted fraction and quantified by UV absorbance on a Nanodrop 2000c. Using the deep immunoSEQ assay, TCR CDR3 regions were amplified from genomic DNA by multiplex PCR. Extracted genomic DNA from each cell subset was spread evenly across all wells of several immunoSEQ 96-well plates, with each plate serving as a replicate. For sorted subsets, roughly 190 ng of genomic DNA, equivalent to around 29,000 T cell genomes, went into each replicate PCR. Purified libraries were measured with a Qubit 3.0 fluorometer, size-checked on a Bioanalyzer 2100, and measured again with the KAPA Library Quantification kit. Every immunoSEQ 96-well plate was sequenced on a separate single-read 150-cycle Illumina NextSeq 550 flow cell. The published analysis was carried out like this. The immunoSEQ output contained only junctional sequences without quality scores, so filtering could not match that applied to full-length reads. Sequences were annotated with PyIR, a Python wrapper for IgBLAST v1.9, and V/J genes and CDR3 were assigned using IMGT germline references. Reads were filtered out if the reads had weak V/J assignments (E-value above 1e-6), no CDR3, stop codons, out-of-frame junctions, or ambiguous translated residues. A V3J clonotype was defined by an identical inferred V gene, J gene, and CDR3 amino acid sequence. Percentage overlap between repertoires was calculated by dividing the number of shared unique clonotypes by the size of the smaller repertoire. Richness of each repertoire was evaluated using RTK rarefaction, the Chao1 estimator, and Recon v2.1 estimates of unobserved clonotypes. For all TCRbeta clonotypes obtained by the gDNA method from a handful of donors, generation probabilities were computed with OLGA. TCRdb re-hosts the immuneACCESS table, in-frame sequences only. Its copies lack some clones; in the studies checked, an unresolved V gene accounts for under half of them, and the cause for the rest is not known. V, J and clone size reflect that table, while D and trimming were determined from the DNA. In this sample the table shows roughly 2.5 million clones, 85% to 95% of which occur a single time. The ten top clones hold around 0.14% of the sample.

This TCR was recovered from a man aged 18 to 35 in good health. The chain employs TRBV23-1 and TRBJ2-1, with TRBD2 perhaps the D gene, on 5 matching bases. TRBV23-1 is labeled an ORF, and its function is uncertain. Sequenced sample: naive CD4+ T cells sorted from blood. This specimen's cell subset or site label, per the study, means: CD45RA+ positively selected. The CDR3 here reads CASSLRDWDYNEQFF. The DNA sequence is as follows: TGCGCCAGCAGTCTACGGGATTGGGACTACAATGAGCAGTTCTTC.